Below, 11 T cell receptor beta chains from the same sample are listed, as sequenced in a study of blood T cells in healthy people across ages. With a J-beta primer mix and a sample-barcoded 5' primer, a second PCR ran about 7 to 11 cycles. MiXCR, run by TCRdb on the 5' RACE reads, gives a single entry per CDR3 protein. The repertoire consists of roughly 730,000 distinct CDR3 sequences, with approximately 60% occurring once and the leading ten covering approximately 24%. The sequencing sample was made of blood. The source is a man between 35 and 55 years old in good health.

This chain links TRBV28 with TRBJ1-5, with D unclear. Germline V gene sequence: CDR1 MDHEN, CDR2 SYDVKM. Trimming took 6 bases from V and 4 from J, leaving 13 bases between them. The CDR3 is made up of 14 amino acids. The CDR3 protein is CASSPGLLNQPQHF. CDR3 DNA sequence: TGTGCCAGCAGCCCTGGGCTGCTAAATCAGCCCCAGCATTTT.

The gene calls are TRBV4-1 and TRBJ1-2, with D unclear. V was clipped by 4 bases and J by 5 bases, with 14 bases between them. This CDR3 has 14 residues. Germline V lookup: CDR1 MGHRA, CDR2 YSYEKL. The CDR3 loop reads CASSPWAPIYGYTF. The CDR3 DNA sequence: TGCGCCAGCAGCCCATGGGCCCCGATATATGGCTACACCTTC.

This clonotype was detected only once. V and J are TRBV7-9 and TRBJ2-7; tentative D call: TRBD2 (6 bases). The V gene lost 4 bases and the J gene lost 2 bases, with 21 bases spanning the gap. Germline loops: CDR1 SEHNR, CDR2 FQNEAQ (reference sequence). This CDR3 is 17 amino acids long. CDR3 DNA: TGTGCCAGCAGCTCAACTTTAGGGGCGGGGAGACCCTACGAGCAGTACTTC. It is translated as CASSSTLGAGRPYEQYF. Full variable domain (missing parts from reference TRBV7-9 and TRBJ2-7): DTGVSQNPRHKITKRGQNVTFRCDPISEHNRLYWYRQTLGQGPEFLTYFQNEAQLEKSRLLSDRFSAERPKGSFSTLEIQRTEQGDSAMYLCASSSTLGAGRPYEQYFGPGTRLTVT.

The genes are TRBV7-8 and TRBJ2-1; no reliable D call. CDR3 length: 15 residues. Trimming removed 1 base from V and 7 bases from J, with 14 bases in between. CDR1 is SGHVS and CDR2 is FQNEAQ in the germline V gene. DNA of the CDR3: TGTGCCAGCAGCTTAGTAGCCGGATCTTATAATGAGCAGTTCTTC. This gives the protein CASSLVAGSYNEQFF.

Only a few counts were recorded for this clonotype. The V gene is TRBV20-1, the J gene TRBJ1-5; the D is unclear. CDR1 is DFQATT and CDR2 is SNEGSKA in the germline V gene (reference sequence). CDR3 length equals 12 residues. The V end lost 5 bases, the J end lost 4 bases, and 9 bases lay between the germline ends. CDR3 region: CSALAVNQPQHF. In DNA, the CDR3 is TGCAGTGCTCTGGCAGTTAATCAGCCCCAGCATTTT.

The sample holds a few counts of this clonotype. CDR3 DNA: TGTGCCAGCAGCGCCGGGACAGGGGATCAGCCCCAGCATTTT. This translates into CASSAGTGDQPQHF. The chain combines TRBV7-9 with TRBJ1-5; 10 bases line up with TRBD1. The length of the CDR3 is 14 residues. Germline CDR1 and CDR2: SEHNR and FQNEAQ (reference sequence). Trimming cost V 5 bases and J 5 bases; bases outside gene matches: 3.

This clonotype has only a few counts. The chain links TRBV7-2 to TRBJ2-5; 8 bases are a match to TRBD2. J was trimmed by 5 bases and V by 5 bases; bases with no gene match: 13. The CDR3 extends over 16 amino acids. Germline CDR1 is SGHTA and CDR2 is FQGNSA. The CDR3 coding sequence is TGTGCCAGCAGCCTTGACTCGGGAGGGCCGATGGAGACCCAGTACTTC. It codes for CASSLDSGGPMETQYF.

V usage is TRBV6-2 or TRBV6-3 and J usage is TRBJ2-1, with D perhaps matching TRBD1 (6 bases). CDR3 length equals 15 residues. The V gene lost 5 bases and the J gene lost 1 base, with 12 bases spanning the gap. Germline CDR1 reads MNHEY; CDR2 reads SVGEGT. The CDR3 is CASSRTGTSYNEQFF. Written as DNA, the CDR3 is TGTGCCAGCAGTCGCACAGGGACGTCCTACAATGAGCAGTTCTTC.

V and J are TRBV6-6 and TRBJ2-7; the D gene is possibly TRBD2 (7 bases). Trimming pared 8 bases from V and 6 bases from J, leaving 26 bases between. Germline V gene data show CDR1 as MNHNY and CDR2 as SVGAGI (reference sequence). The CDR3 loop spans 16 amino acids. In DNA, the CDR3 is TGTGCCAGCCTCCAGGAGGGGGGAGGGGACTTTCGCGAGCAGTACTTC. This codes for CASLQEGGGDFREQYF.

The chain joins TRBV10-3 to TRBJ2-7; D unclear. The CDR3 length is 15 residues. Germline V gives CDR1 ENHRY, CDR2 SYGVKD. Trimming cost V 1 base and J 2 bases, with 12 bases left between them. CDR3 loop: CAISEFKVQTYEQYF. The CDR3 DNA follows: TGTGCCATCAGTGAGTTTAAGGTCCAGACCTACGAGCAGTACTTC.

The sample holds many counts of this clonotype. This sequence joins TRBV7-2 and TRBJ1-2; D perhaps matches TRBD1 (5 bases). This CDR3 comprises 13 residues. V lost 3 bases and J 6 bases, leaving 11 bases between the germline ends. The germline V gene encodes CDR1 SGHTA and CDR2 FQGNSA. CDR3: CASSFFGGHGYTF. The CDR3 DNA reads TGTGCCAGCAGCTTCTTCGGGGGTCATGGCTACACCTTC. Variable domain in full (rest from reference TRBV7-2 and TRBJ1-2): GAGVSQSPSNKVTEKGKDVELRCDPISGHTALYWYRQSLGQGLEFLIYFQGNSAPDKSGLPSDRFSAERTGGSVSTLTIQRTQQEDSAVYLCASSFFGGHGYTFGSGTRLTVV.